The T cell receptor (beta chain) described here comes from a study of technical replicates of blood from a few donors. Profiled with immunoSEQ multiplex PCR; TCRdb holds only in-frame clones, not every one. The sample yields 75,000 or so clones, 90% to 95% seen once. The germline V gene has CDR1 SGHTA and CDR2 FQGNSA. The CDR3 is 13 amino acids. Trimming stripped 8 bases from V and 3 bases from J, with 13 bases between. What was sequenced was T cells isolated from PBMCs. The chain is built from TRBV7-2 and TRBJ2-5, with D possibly matching TRBD2 (5 bases). This TCR derives from a human donor in good health. Written as DNA, the CDR3 is TGTGCCAGCGGCCAACGGGGTAAAGAGACCCAGTACTTC. Amino acids: CASGQRGKETQYF.